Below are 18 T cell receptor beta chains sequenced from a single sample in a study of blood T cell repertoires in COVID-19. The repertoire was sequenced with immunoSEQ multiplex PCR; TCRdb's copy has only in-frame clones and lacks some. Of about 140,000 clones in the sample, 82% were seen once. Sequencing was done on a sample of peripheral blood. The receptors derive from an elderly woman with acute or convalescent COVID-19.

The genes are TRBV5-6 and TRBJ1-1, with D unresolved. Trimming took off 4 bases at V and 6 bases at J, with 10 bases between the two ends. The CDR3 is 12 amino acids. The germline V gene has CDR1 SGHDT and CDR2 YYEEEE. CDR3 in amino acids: CASSGEAAEAFF. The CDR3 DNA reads TGTGCCAGCAGCGGAGAGGCTGCTGAAGCTTTCTTT. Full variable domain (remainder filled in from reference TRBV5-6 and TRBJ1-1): DAGVTQSPTHLIKTRGQQVTLRCSPKSGHDTVSWYQQALGQGPQFIFQYYEEEERQRGNFPDRFSGHQFPNYSSELNVNALLLGDSALYLCASSGEAAEAFFGQGTRLTVV.

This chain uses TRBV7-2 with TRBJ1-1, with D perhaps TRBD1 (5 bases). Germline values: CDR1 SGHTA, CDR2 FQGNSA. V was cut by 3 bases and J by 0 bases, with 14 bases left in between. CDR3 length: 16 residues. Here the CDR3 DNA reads TGTGCCAGCAGCTTGCCAAACAGGTTCATGAACACTGAAGCTTTCTTT. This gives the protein CASSLPNRFMNTEAFF. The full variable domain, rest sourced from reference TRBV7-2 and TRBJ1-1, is GAGVSQSPSNKVTEKGKDVELRCDPISGHTALYWYRQSLGQGLEFLIYFQGNSAPDKSGLPSDRFSAERTGGSVSTLTIQRTQQEDSAVYLCASSLPNRFMNTEAFFGQGTRLTVV.

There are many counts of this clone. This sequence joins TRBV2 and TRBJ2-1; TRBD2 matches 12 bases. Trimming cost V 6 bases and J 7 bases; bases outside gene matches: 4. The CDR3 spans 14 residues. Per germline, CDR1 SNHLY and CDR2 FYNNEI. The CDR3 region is CASRRGLAGNEQFF. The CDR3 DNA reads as TGTGCCAGCAGGAGAGGACTAGCGGGGAATGAGCAGTTCTTC.

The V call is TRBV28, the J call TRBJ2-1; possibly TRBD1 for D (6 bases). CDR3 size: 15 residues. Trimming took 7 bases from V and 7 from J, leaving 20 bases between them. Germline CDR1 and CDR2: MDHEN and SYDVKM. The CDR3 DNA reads TGTGCCAGCACTATCACTATGTGGCAGGGGAATGAGCAGTTCTTC. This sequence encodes CASTITMWQGNEQFF.

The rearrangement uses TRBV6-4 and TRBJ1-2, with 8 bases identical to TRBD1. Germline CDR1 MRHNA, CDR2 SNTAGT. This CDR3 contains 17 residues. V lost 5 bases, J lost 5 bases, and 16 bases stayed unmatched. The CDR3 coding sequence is TGTGCCAGCAGTCCTTCAACGACAGGGGTGATAGGGTATGGCTACACCTTC. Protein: CASSPSTTGVIGYGYTF.

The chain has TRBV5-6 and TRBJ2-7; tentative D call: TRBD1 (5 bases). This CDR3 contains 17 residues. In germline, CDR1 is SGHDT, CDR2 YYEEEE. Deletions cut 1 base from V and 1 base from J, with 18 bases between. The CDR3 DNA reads TGTGCCAGCAGCTTGTCCTGGGGCGCGCTTGGTTCCTACGAGCAGTACTTC. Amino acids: CASSLSWGALGSYEQYF.

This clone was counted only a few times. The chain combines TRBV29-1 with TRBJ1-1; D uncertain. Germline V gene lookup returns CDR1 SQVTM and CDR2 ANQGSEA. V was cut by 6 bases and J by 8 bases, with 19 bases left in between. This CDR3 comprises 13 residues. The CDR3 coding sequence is TGCAGCGTCCTCCGGGTCCTGACGCCGGAAGCTTTCTTT. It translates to CSVLRVLTPEAFF.

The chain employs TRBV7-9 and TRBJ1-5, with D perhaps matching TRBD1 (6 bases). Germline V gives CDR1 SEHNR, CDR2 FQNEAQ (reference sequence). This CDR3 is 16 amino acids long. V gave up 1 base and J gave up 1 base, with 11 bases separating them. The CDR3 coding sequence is TGTGCCAGCAGCTTAGGTTCAGGGGCGAGCAATCAGCCCCAGCATTTT. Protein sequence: CASSLGSGASNQPQHF.

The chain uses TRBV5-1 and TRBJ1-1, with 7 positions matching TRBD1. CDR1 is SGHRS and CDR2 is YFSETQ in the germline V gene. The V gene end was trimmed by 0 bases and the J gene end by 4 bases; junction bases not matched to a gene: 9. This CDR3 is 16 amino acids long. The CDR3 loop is CASSLESQGGGTEAFF. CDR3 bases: TGCGCCAGCAGCTTGGAGTCTCAGGGGGGCGGCACTGAAGCTTTCTTT.

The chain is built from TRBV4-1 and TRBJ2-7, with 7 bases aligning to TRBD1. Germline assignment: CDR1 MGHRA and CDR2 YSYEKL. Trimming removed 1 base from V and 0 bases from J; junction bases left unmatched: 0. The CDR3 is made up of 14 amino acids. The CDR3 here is CASSQGDSSYEQYF. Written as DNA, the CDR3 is TGCGCCAGCAGCCAAGGGGACAGCTCCTACGAGCAGTACTTC.

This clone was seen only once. CDR3 region: CASSQISGRFTGELFF. The CDR3 DNA reads as TGTGCCAGCAGCCAGATTAGCGGGAGGTTCACCGGGGAGCTGTTTTTT. The rearrangement joins TRBV5-4 to TRBJ2-2; 10 bases are shared with TRBD2. Germline V gives CDR1 SGHNT, CDR2 YYREEE (reference sequence). The CDR3 is made up of 16 amino acids. The trim removed 4 bases at V and 4 bases at J, leaving 7 bases unmatched.

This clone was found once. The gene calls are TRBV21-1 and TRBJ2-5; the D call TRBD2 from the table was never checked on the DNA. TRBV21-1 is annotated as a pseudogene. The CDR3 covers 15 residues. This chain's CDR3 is CASREGREGRETQYF. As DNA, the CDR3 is TGTGCCAGCAGGGAAGGGCGGGAGGGCCGAGAGACCCAGTACTTC.

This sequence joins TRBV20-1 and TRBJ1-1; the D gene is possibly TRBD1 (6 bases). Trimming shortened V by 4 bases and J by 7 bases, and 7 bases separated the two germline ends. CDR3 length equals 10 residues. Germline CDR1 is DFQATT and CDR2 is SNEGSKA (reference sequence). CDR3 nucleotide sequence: TGCAGTGCTACGGACAGTGAAGCTTTCTTT. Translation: CSATDSEAFF.

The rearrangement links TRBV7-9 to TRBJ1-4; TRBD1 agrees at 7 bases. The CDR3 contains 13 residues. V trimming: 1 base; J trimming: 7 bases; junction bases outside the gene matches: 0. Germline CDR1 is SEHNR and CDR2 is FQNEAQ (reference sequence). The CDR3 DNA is TGTGCCAGCAGCTTAGGACAGGGTGAAAAACTGTTTTTT. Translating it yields CASSLGQGEKLFF.

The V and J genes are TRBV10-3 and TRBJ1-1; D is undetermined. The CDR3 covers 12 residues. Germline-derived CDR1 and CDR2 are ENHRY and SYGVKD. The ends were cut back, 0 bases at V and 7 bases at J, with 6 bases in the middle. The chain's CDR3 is CAISESAREAFF. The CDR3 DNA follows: TGTGCCATCAGTGAGTCAGCGCGTGAAGCTTTCTTT.

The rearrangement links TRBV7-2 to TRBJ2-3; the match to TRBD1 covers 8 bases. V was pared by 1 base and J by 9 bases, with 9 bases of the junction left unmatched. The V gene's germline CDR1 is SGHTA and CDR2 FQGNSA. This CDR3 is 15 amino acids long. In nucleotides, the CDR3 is TGTGCCAGCAGCTTAGAGGGACAGGCCTTTTCGACGCAGTATTTT. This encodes CASSLEGQAFSTQYF. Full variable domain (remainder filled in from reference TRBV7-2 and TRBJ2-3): GAGVSQSPSNKVTEKGKDVELRCDPISGHTALYWYRQSLGQGLEFLIYFQGNSAPDKSGLPSDRFSAERTGGSVSTLTIQRTQQEDSAVYLCASSLEGQAFSTQYFGPGTRLTVL.

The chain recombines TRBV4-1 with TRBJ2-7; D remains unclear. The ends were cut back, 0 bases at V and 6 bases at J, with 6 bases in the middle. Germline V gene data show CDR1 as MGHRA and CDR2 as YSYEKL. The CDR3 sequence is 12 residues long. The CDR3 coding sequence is TGCGCCAGCAGCCAAGATGCGTTCGAGCAGTACTTC. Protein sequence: CASSQDAFEQYF.

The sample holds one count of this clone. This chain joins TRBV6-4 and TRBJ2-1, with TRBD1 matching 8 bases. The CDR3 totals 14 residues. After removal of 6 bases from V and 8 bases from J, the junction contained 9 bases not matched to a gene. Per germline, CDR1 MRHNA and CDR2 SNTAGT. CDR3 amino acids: CASRRQGPGDEQFF. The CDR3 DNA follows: TGTGCCAGCAGACGACAGGGGCCGGGGGATGAGCAGTTCTTC.